A selection of T cell receptor beta chains follows, all from one sample in a study of T cells after yellow fever vaccination. TCRdb ran MiXCR on the 5' RACE reads and lists one entry per CDR3 protein. The table shows some 500,000 distinct CDR3 sequences, with 13% occurring only once. This specimen consisted of PBMCs, obtained on the day of the yellow fever booster vaccination. The receptors derive from a man aged 25-40 years who received the YFV17D yellow fever vaccine. Each CDR3 is given with its conserved first and last residue. The D gene is left open where the match is weak. Size is omitted from some rows. Given values are once, few, many or a class for expanded clones.

size: -; D: -; V: TRBV12-3/TRBV12-4; J: TRBJ2-3; CDR3: CASGRTVNTQYF; DNA: TGTGCCAGCGGCCGGACAGTAAATACGCAGTATTTT
size: few; D: TRBD1; V: TRBV12-3/TRBV12-4; J: TRBJ2-3; CDR3: CASSFGTGNTQYF; DNA: TGTGCCAGCAGTTTCGGGACAGGGAATACGCAGTATTTT
size: -; D: TRBD2; V: TRBV6-1; J: TRBJ2-4; CDR3: CASLAGDFSLAKNIQYF; DNA: TGTGCCAGCTTAGCGGGGGACTTCTCGTTAGCCAAAAACATTCAGTACTTC
size: -; D: TRBD2; V: TRBV2; J: TRBJ2-1; CDR3: CASSGLAGFNEQFF; DNA: TGTGCCAGCTCTGGACTAGCGGGGTTCAATGAGCAGTTCTTC
size: few; D: -; V: TRBV5-1; J: TRBJ1-6; CDR3: CASSSRTYNSPLHF; DNA: TGCGCCAGCAGCTCAAGGACCTATAATTCACCCCTCCACTTT
size: few; D: -; V: TRBV7-9; J: TRBJ2-5; CDR3: CASMDRGTQYF; DNA: TGTGCCAGCATGGACCGGGGGACCCAGTACTTC
size: -; D: -; V: TRBV6-4; J: TRBJ1-1; CDR3: CASSSVTCAFF; DNA: TGTGCCAGCAGTTCAGTAACCTGCGCTTTCTTT
size: -; D: TRBD1; V: TRBV12-3/TRBV12-4; J: TRBJ2-7; CDR3: CASSPTGVGEQYF; DNA: TGTGCCAGCAGTCCTACAGGGGTAGGAGAGCAGTACTTC
size: few; D: TRBD2; V: TRBV6-2/TRBV6-3; J: TRBJ2-3; CDR3: CASRGGTSGDTQYF; DNA: TGTGCCAGCAGAGGCGGGACTAGCGGAGATACGCAGTATTTT
size: -; D: TRBD2; V: TRBV7-2; J: TRBJ2-4; CDR3: CASSLVGTSGNIQYF; DNA: TGTGCCAGCAGCTTAGTAGGGACTAGCGGGAACATTCAGTACTTC
size: few; D: TRBD1; V: TRBV10-2; J: TRBJ1-1; CDR3: CASSRSTGVTEAFF; DNA: TGCGCCAGCAGCCGATCAACAGGGGTTACTGAAGCTTTCTTT
size: few; D: -; V: TRBV20-1; J: TRBJ2-5; CDR3: CSARVLRFEETQYF; DNA: TGCAGTGCTAGAGTACTGCGTTTCGAAGAGACCCAGTACTTC
size: few; D: -; V: TRBV7-8; J: TRBJ2-7; CDR3: CASSQSPGSATYEQYF; DNA: TGTGCCAGCAGCCAATCACCCGGGAGCGCCACCTACGAGCAGTACTTC
size: -; D: -; V: TRBV18; J: TRBJ2-3; CDR3: CASSPHRDAGTQYF; DNA: TGTGCCAGCTCACCTCACCGGGACGCAGGCACGCAGTATTTT
size: few; D: -; V: TRBV7-3; J: TRBJ2-5; CDR3: CASSLIPLRDPKGTQYF; DNA: TGTGCCAGCAGCTTAATCCCCTTGCGGGATCCGAAGGGGACCCAGTACTTC
size: -; D: -; V: TRBV20-1; J: TRBJ2-3; CDR3: CSAGQGRNQPQYF; DNA: TGCAGTGCTGGGCAGGGGAGGAATCAGCCCCAGTATTTT
size: few; D: TRBD2; V: TRBV5-1; J: TRBJ2-1; CDR3: CASSSGGPSGSLDNEQFF; DNA: TGCGCCAGCAGCTCTGGCGGGCCTAGCGGGAGTCTGGACAATGAGCAGTTCTTC
size: few; D: TRBD1; V: TRBV20-1; J: TRBJ2-7; CDR3: CSASLLLGQAYEQYF; DNA: TGCAGTGCTAGCCTACTCCTGGGACAGGCCTACGAGCAGTACTTC
size: few; D: TRBD2; V: TRBV6-5; J: TRBJ2-3; CDR3: CASSYQGLAGVPDTQYF; DNA: TGTGCCAGCAGTTACCAAGGACTAGCGGGAGTGCCAGATACGCAGTATTTT
size: few; D: TRBD1; V: TRBV28; J: TRBJ1-1; CDR3: CASKGTGGRTEAFF; DNA: TGTGCCAGCAAAGGGACAGGGGGCCGGACTGAAGCTTTCTTT
size: many; D: -; V: TRBV29-1; J: TRBJ2-7; CDR3: CSVGGRMADEQYF; DNA: TGCAGCGTTGGAGGACGGATGGCCGACGAGCAGTACTTC
size: -; D: TRBD2; V: TRBV20-1; J: TRBJ2-1; CDR3: CSATGAGAWPNEQFF; DNA: TGCAGTGCTACAGGAGCGGGAGCATGGCCAAATGAGCAGTTCTTC
size: few; D: TRBD1; V: TRBV7-8; J: TRBJ1-2; CDR3: CASSLNRGGYGYTF; DNA: TGTGCCAGCAGCTTAAACAGGGGTGGCTATGGCTACACCTTC
size: -; D: -; V: TRBV28; J: TRBJ2-7; CDR3: CASSLTRWEQYF; DNA: TGTGCCAGCAGTTTGACACGGTGGGAGCAGTACTTC
size: -; D: TRBD1; V: TRBV24-1; J: TRBJ2-1; CDR3: CATSEAGTGRNEQFF; DNA: TGTGCCACCAGTGAAGCCGGGACAGGGCGCAATGAGCAGTTCTTC
size: -; D: -; V: TRBV7-2; J: TRBJ2-2; CDR3: CASSALPNTGELFF; DNA: TGTGCCAGCAGTGCCTTACCGAACACCGGGGAGCTGTTTTTT
size: -; D: -; V: TRBV12-5; J: TRBJ1-4; CDR3: CASGFLGREKLFF; DNA: TGTGCTAGTGGTTTTCTGGGGCGTGAAAAACTGTTTTTT
size: few; D: TRBD1; V: TRBV20-1; J: TRBJ2-5; CDR3: CSASGTAPRTQYF; DNA: TGCAGTGCCTCCGGGACAGCACCTAGGACCCAGTACTTC
size: -; D: TRBD2; V: TRBV15; J: TRBJ2-2; CDR3: CATSRDGRAAGELFF; DNA: TGTGCCACCAGCAGAGACGGGAGGGCCGCCGGGGAGCTGTTTTTT
size: many; D: TRBD2; V: TRBV19; J: TRBJ2-1; CDR3: CASSIFGRVYNEQFF; DNA: TGTGCCAGTAGTATATTCGGGAGGGTCTACAATGAGCAGTTCTTC
size: -; D: -; V: TRBV5-6; J: TRBJ2-3; CDR3: CASSREGSGTDTQYF; DNA: TGTGCCAGCAGCCGAGAGGGTTCCGGCACAGATACGCAGTATTTT
size: few; D: TRBD2; V: TRBV5-1; J: TRBJ2-3; CDR3: CASSSVAGLTTDTQYF; DNA: TGCGCCAGCAGCTCGGTAGCGGGACTCACGACAGATACGCAGTATTTT
size: few; D: TRBD1; V: TRBV4-3; J: TRBJ2-3; CDR3: CASSLIGQGANTQYF; DNA: TGCGCCAGCAGCCTTATCGGACAGGGGGCGAATACGCAGTATTTT
size: few; D: -; V: TRBV29-1; J: TRBJ2-3; CDR3: CSVVPRGPSQDTQYF; DNA: TGCAGCGTTGTCCCAAGAGGTCCCTCCCAAGATACGCAGTATTTT
size: few; D: -; V: TRBV10-3; J: TRBJ2-1; CDR3: CAIRSVGINEQFF; DNA: TGTGCCATCAGATCAGTGGGGATTAATGAGCAGTTCTTC
size: few; D: -; V: TRBV24-1; J: TRBJ2-1; CDR3: CATSERGQSSYNEQFF; DNA: TGTGCCACCAGTGAGCGGGGACAGTCCTCCTACAATGAGCAGTTCTTC
size: -; D: -; V: TRBV20-1; J: TRBJ1-1; CDR3: CSARDPGRETTEAFF; DNA: TGCAGTGCTAGAGACCCGGGACGGGAGACTACTGAAGCTTTCTTT
size: -; D: TRBD2; V: TRBV5-1; J: TRBJ2-2; CDR3: CASSLSGKVAGELFF; DNA: TGCGCCAGCAGCTTAAGCGGGAAAGTGGCCGGGGAGCTGTTTTTT
size: few; D: -; V: TRBV12-3/TRBV12-4; J: TRBJ2-1; CDR3: CASSLADGISEQFF; DNA: TGTGCCAGCAGTTTAGCCGACGGGATAAGTGAGCAGTTCTTC
size: few; D: -; V: TRBV6-1; J: TRBJ2-5; CDR3: CASIKRWGRRETQYF; DNA: TGTGCCAGCATCAAAAGGTGGGGGCGGAGAGAGACCCAGTACTTC
size: few; D: -; V: TRBV6-1; J: TRBJ2-3; CDR3: CASSTGSRGNTQYF; DNA: TGTGCCAGCAGTACCGGGAGCCGTGGTAATACGCAGTATTTT
size: -; D: -; V: TRBV20-1; J: TRBJ2-1; CDR3: CSARDLLVGSYNEQFF; DNA: TGCAGTGCTAGAGATTTGCTTGTGGGGTCATACAATGAGCAGTTCTTC
size: -; D: -; V: TRBV7-3; J: TRBJ1-6; CDR3: CASSPTQGSPLHF; DNA: TGTGCCAGCAGCCCAACGCAGGGGTCACCCCTCCACTTT
size: few; D: TRBD1; V: TRBV7-2; J: TRBJ1-2; CDR3: CASSLEGDRNYGYTF; DNA: TGTGCCAGCAGCTTAGAAGGGGACAGGAACTATGGCTACACCTTC
size: -; D: -; V: TRBV15; J: TRBJ2-5; CDR3: CATSRDMISQYF; DNA: TGTGCCACCAGCAGAGATATGATATCCCAGTACTTC
size: -; D: TRBD1; V: TRBV29-1; J: TRBJ2-3; CDR3: CSVNQGATTDTQYF; DNA: TGCAGCGTGAACCAGGGGGCGACGACAGATACGCAGTATTTT
size: -; D: TRBD1; V: TRBV20-1; J: TRBJ2-5; CDR3: CSAYGQGALFSETQYF; DNA: TGCAGTGCTTATGGACAGGGGGCGTTGTTCTCGGAGACCCAGTACTTC
size: -; D: -; V: TRBV3-2; J: TRBJ1-6; CDR3: CASSPPGATDSPLHF; DNA: TGTGCCAGCAGCCCCCCCGGGGCGACGGATTCACCCCTCCACTTT